This T cell receptor beta chain came from a study of identifying expanded T cells in peripheral blood. The study, taken as a whole, reports: About 1.3 clones differed between technical replicates, versus about 17 and 20 over time. Clone count variance between approximately two-week samples rose with total template count.

Sequencing used immunoSEQ multiplex PCR; TCRdb keeps in-frame clones, though not all of them. This table holds around 70,000 clones, approximately 87% found once. In the case of this clone: Its antigen is currently unknown.

Germline CDR1 is SEHNR and CDR2 is FQNEAQ (reference sequence). V lost 5 bases to trimming and J lost 8 bases; unmatched junction nucleotides: 10. The CDR3 sequence is 14 residues long. The clonotype comes from a person aged 18 to 75 in good health. Sequencing was done on a sample of blood. The V and J genes are TRBV7-9 and TRBJ1-2; TRBD1 aligns across 8 bases. CDR3 protein: CASSVPQGAGGYTF. The CDR3 DNA is TGTGCCAGCAGCGTTCCCCAGGGGGCGGGGGGCTACACCTTC.